These 9 T cell receptor beta chains were sequenced from one sample in a study of blood T cell repertoires in COVID-19. Profiled with immunoSEQ multiplex PCR; TCRdb holds only in-frame clones, not every one. The table has 130,000 to 150,000 clones, around 85% seen once. The sample taken for sequencing was peripheral blood. These receptors were taken from a woman aged 40-49 years with active or convalescent COVID-19.

The J gene is TRBJ2-5, the V gene TRBV27; D possibly corresponds to TRBD2 (5 bases). Germline CDR1 reads MNHEY; CDR2 reads SMNVEV (reference sequence). Trimming took off 2 bases at V and 11 bases at J, with 15 bases between the two ends. The CDR3 is 13 residues long. CDR3 coding DNA: TGTGCCAGCAGTTTAGGGCTCCGCGGACTTCAGTACTTC. Encoded protein: CASSLGLRGLQYF.

The rearrangement joins TRBV9 to TRBJ1-3; D is unresolved. CDR3 length: 15 residues. Germline CDR1 reads SGDLS; CDR2 reads YYNGEE. The V end lost 4 bases, the J end lost 0 bases, and 11 bases lay between the germline ends. CDR3 protein: CASSTRVFSGNTIYF. In DNA form, the CDR3 reads TGTGCCAGCAGCACCCGAGTATTCTCTGGAAACACCATATATTTT.

The chain has TRBV2 and TRBJ1-1, with a possible D match to TRBD1 (5 bases). This CDR3 has 15 amino acids. CDR1 is SNHLY and CDR2 is FYNNEI in the germline V gene. Trimming cost V 2 bases and J 7 bases, with 17 bases left between them. The CDR3 is CASSELGQGNGEAFF. The CDR3 DNA reads TGTGCCAGCAGTGAATTGGGTCAGGGTAATGGTGAAGCTTTCTTT.

V gene TRBV18 combines with J gene TRBJ1-6; the match to TRBD1 covers 8 bases. CDR3 length equals 16 residues. Trimming at V came to 5 bases and at J to 1 base, leaving 4 bases not matched to a gene. Germline assignment: CDR1 KGHSH and CDR2 LQKENI. The CDR3 sequence: CASSRQGTSYNSPLHF. Written as DNA, the CDR3 is TGTGCCAGCTCAAGACAGGGGACTTCCTATAATTCACCCCTCCACTTT.

This chain joins TRBV5-1 and TRBJ2-1; 10 nucleotides line up with TRBD2. The trim removed 10 bases at V and 4 bases at J, leaving 8 bases unmatched. This CDR3 has 14 residues. Germline assignment: CDR1 SGHRS and CDR2 YFSETQ. As DNA, the CDR3 is TGCGCCTCCACACGGACTAGCGGTTACAATGAGCAGTTCTTC. It codes for CASTRTSGYNEQFF. The full variable domain, with the rest looked up from reference TRBV5-1 and TRBJ2-1, is KAGVTQTPRYLIKTRGQQVTLSCSPISGHRSVSWYQQTPGQGLQFLFEYFSETQRNKGNFPGRFSGRQFSNSRSEMNVSTLELGDSALYLCASTRTSGYNEQFFGPGTRLTVL.

V is TRBV7-2 and J is TRBJ2-1, with 9 nucleotides matching TRBD1. J was trimmed by 8 bases and V by 5 bases; bases with no gene match: 10. Germline assignment: CDR1 SGHTA and CDR2 FQGNSA. The CDR3 has 15 amino acids. This CDR3 is CASSLYDRGIDEQFF. The CDR3 DNA reads as TGTGCCAGCAGCCTCTACGACAGGGGGATTGATGAGCAGTTCTTC.

V is TRBV7-2 and J is TRBJ1-1; 7 positions agree with TRBD1. This CDR3 comprises 15 residues. Trimming at V came to 5 bases and at J to 1 base, leaving 7 bases not matched to a gene. The germline V gene has CDR1 SGHTA and CDR2 FQGNSA. The CDR3 reads CASSGYRGANTEAFF. In nucleotides, the CDR3 is TGTGCCAGCAGCGGGTACAGGGGTGCGAACACTGAAGCTTTCTTT.

This chain connects TRBV5-1 to TRBJ2-7; D is perhaps TRBD1 (6 bases). The germline V gene has CDR1 SGHRS and CDR2 YFSETQ. The CDR3 consists of 15 residues. Trimming removed 3 bases from V and 0 bases from J, with 13 bases in between. The CDR3 here is CASSSPTGSSYEQYF. CDR3 nucleotides: TGCGCCAGCAGCTCCCCAACAGGGAGCTCCTACGAGCAGTACTTC. Drawing the rest from reference TRBV5-1 and TRBJ2-7, the complete variable domain is KAGVTQTPRYLIKTRGQQVTLSCSPISGHRSVSWYQQTPGQGLQFLFEYFSETQRNKGNFPGRFSGRQFSNSRSEMNVSTLELGDSALYLCASSSPTGSSYEQYFGPGTRLTVT.

This rearrangement joins TRBV24-1 to TRBJ1-1; D is possibly TRBD1 (5 bases). The germline V gene encodes CDR1 KGHDR and CDR2 SFDVKD. The V end lost 4 bases, the J end lost 5 bases, and 10 bases lay between the germline ends. The CDR3 totals 13 residues. CDR3 coding DNA: TGTGCCACCAGTGACTCAGGGTATACTGAAGCTTTCTTT. Protein product: CATSDSGYTEAFF.